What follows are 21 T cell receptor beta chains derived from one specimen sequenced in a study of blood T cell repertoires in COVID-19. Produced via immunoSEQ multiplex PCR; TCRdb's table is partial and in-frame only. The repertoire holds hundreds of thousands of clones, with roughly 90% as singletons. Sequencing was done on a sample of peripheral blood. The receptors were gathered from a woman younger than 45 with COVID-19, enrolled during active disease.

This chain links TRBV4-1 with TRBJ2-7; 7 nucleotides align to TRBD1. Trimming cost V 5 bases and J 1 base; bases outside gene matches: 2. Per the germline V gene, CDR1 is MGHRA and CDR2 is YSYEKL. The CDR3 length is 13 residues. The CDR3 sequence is CASSWDRSYEQYF. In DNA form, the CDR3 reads TGCGCCAGCAGCTGGGACAGATCCTACGAGCAGTACTTC.

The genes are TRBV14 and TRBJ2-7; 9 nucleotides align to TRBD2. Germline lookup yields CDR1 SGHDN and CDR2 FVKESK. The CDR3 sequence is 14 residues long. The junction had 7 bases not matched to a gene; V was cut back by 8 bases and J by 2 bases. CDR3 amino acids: CASPVAGAPYEQYF. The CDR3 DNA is TGTGCCAGCCCGGTAGCGGGGGCACCCTACGAGCAGTACTTC.

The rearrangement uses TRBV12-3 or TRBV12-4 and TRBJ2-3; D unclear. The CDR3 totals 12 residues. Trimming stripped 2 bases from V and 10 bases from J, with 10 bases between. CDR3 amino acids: CASSLHPSAQYF. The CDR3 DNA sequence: TGTGCCAGCAGTTTACATCCCTCAGCGCAGTATTTT.

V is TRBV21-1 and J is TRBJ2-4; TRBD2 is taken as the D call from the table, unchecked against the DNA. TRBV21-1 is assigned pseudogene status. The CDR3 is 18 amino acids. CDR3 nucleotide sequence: TGTGCCAGCAGCAGGCTAGCGGGGGGAGGGGTGGCCAAAAACATTCAGTACTTC. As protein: CASSRLAGGGVAKNIQYF.

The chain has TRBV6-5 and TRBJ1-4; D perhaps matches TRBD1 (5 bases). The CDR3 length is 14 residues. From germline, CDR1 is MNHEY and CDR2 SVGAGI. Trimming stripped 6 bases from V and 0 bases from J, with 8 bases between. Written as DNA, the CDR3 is TGTGCCAGCAGCCTGACAGCAACTAATGAAAAACTGTTTTTT. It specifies CASSLTATNEKLFF.

The CDR3 DNA follows: TGTGCCAGTAGGGTGGGAGTGAACACTGAAGCTTTCTTT. Protein: CASRVGVNTEAFF. This chain uses TRBV19 with TRBJ1-1; D gene uncertain. The germline V and J ends were trimmed by 6 bases and 0 bases, with 8 bases remaining between them. The CDR3 has 13 amino acids. CDR1 and CDR2 from the germline V gene are LNHDA and SQIVND (reference sequence).

The CDR3 loop is CASSFLETQYF. The CDR3 region has the DNA TGTGCCAGCAGCTTTCTGGAGACCCAGTACTTC. The rearrangement uses TRBV5-4 and TRBJ2-5; no clear D. This CDR3 comprises 11 residues. Trimming removed 2 bases at V and 5 bases at J, with 4 bases between. Germline V CDR1 and CDR2: SGHNT, YYREEE (reference sequence).

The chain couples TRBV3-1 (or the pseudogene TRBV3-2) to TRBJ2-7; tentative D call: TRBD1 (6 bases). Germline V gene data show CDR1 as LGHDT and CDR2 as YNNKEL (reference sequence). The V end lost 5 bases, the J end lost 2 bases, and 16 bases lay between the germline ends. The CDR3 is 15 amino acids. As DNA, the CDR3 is TGTGCCAGCAGCGTCCAGGACAGCCGAACCTACGAGCAGTACTTC. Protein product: CASSVQDSRTYEQYF.

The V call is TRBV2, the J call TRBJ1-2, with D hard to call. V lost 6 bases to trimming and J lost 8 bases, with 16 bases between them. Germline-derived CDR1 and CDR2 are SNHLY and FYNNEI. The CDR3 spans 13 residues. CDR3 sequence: CASRVSEGRGYTF. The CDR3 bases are TGTGCCAGCAGAGTGTCGGAGGGTAGGGGCTACACCTTC.

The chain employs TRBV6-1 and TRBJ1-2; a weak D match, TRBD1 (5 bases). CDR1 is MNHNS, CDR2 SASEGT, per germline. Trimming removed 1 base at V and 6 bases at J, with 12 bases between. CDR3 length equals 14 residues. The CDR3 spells CASSEEPGWNGYTF. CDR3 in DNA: TGTGCCAGCAGTGAAGAACCAGGGTGGAATGGCTACACCTTC.

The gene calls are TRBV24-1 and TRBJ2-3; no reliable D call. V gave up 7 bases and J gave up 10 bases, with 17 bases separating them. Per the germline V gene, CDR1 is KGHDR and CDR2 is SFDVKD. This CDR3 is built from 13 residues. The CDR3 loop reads CATSLSDPGAQYF. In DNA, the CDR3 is TGTGCCACCAGCCTCAGCGATCCCGGCGCGCAGTATTTT.

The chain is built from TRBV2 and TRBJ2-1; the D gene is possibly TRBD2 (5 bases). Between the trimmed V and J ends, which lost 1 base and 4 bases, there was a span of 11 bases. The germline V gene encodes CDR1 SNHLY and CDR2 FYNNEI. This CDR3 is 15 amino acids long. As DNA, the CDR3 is TGTGCCAGCAGTGAAGACGGGTCGGGGTACAATGAGCAGTTCTTC. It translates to CASSEDGSGYNEQFF. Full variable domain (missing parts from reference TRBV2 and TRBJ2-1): EPEVTQTPSHQVTQMGQEVILRCVPISNHLYFYWYRQILGQKVEFLVSFYNNEISEKSEIFDDQFSVERPDGSNFTLKIRSTKLEDSAMYFCASSEDGSGYNEQFFGPGTRLTVL.

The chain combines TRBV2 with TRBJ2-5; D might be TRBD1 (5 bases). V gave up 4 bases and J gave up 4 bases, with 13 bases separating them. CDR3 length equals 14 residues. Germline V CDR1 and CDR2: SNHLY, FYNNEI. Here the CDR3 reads CASSGRLRGETQYF. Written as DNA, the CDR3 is TGTGCCAGCAGTGGTAGACTTAGGGGAGAGACCCAGTACTTC.

CDR3 amino acids: CAWSPQVSGGGQPQHF. In DNA, the CDR3 is TGTGCCTGGAGTCCACAGGTATCAGGGGGCGGTCAGCCCCAGCATTTT. V gene TRBV30 combines with J gene TRBJ1-5; 8 nucleotides agree with TRBD1. The CDR3 totals 16 residues. CDR1 GTSNPN and CDR2 SVGIG come from the germline V gene (reference sequence). Trimming took 2 bases from V and 6 from J; bases not matched to a gene: 12.

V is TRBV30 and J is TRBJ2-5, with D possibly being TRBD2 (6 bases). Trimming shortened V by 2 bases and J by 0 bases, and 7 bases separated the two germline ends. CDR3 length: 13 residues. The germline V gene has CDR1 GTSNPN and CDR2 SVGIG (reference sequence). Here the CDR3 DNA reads TGTGCCTGGAGTACTAGCTACCAAGAGACCCAGTACTTC. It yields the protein CAWSTSYQETQYF.

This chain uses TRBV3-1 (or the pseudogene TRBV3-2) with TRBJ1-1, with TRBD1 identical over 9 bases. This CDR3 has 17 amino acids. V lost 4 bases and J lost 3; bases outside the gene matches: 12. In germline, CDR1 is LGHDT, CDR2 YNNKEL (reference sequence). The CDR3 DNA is TGTGCCAGCAGCCCCAGAAGGACAGGGGTACGGGACACTGAAGCTTTCTTT. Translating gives CASSPRRTGVRDTEAFF.

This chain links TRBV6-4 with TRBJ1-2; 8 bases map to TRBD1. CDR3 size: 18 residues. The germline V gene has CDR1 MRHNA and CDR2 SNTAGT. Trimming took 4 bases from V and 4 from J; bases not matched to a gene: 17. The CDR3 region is CASSGEIMTGAPIYGYTF. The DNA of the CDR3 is TGTGCCAGCAGTGGGGAGATAATGACAGGGGCTCCGATCTATGGCTACACCTTC.

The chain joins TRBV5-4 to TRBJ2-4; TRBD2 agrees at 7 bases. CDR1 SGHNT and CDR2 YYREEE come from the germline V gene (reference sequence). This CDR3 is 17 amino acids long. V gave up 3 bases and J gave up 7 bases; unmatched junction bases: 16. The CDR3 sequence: CASSSPGEGTERNIQYF. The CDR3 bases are TGTGCCAGCAGCTCACCCGGGGAGGGGACGGAACGGAACATTCAGTACTTC.

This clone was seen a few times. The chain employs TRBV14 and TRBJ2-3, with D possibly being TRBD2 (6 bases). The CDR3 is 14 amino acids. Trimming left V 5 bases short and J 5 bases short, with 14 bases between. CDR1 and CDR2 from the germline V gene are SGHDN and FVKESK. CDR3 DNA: TGTGCCAGCAGCTCGCAGGGAGGTGGAGATACGCAGTATTTT. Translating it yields CASSSQGGGDTQYF.

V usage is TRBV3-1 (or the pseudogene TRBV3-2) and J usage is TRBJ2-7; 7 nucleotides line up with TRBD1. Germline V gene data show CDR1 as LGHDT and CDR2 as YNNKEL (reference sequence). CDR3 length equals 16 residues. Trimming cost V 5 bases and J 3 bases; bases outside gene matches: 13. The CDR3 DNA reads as TGTGCCAGCAGCTATAGGGAACAGGGGAATGACTACGAGCAGTACTTC. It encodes CASSYREQGNDYEQYF.

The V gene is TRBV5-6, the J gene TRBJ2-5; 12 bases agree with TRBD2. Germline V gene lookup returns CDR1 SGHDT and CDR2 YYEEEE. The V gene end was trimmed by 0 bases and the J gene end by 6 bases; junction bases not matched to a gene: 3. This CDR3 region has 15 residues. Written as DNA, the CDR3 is TGTGCCAGCAGCTTGGCTAGCGGGGGGGTGAAGACCCAGTACTTC. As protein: CASSLASGGVKTQYF.